This T cell receptor (beta chain) was captured in a study of CD8 T cells in ankylosing spondylitis. Overall study findings and caveats: There were earlier reports of some motif variants in reactive arthritis synovial fluid and blood. Matched ankylosing spondylitis synovial fluid reportedly showed significant enrichment of disease-linked clones.

Each TCR beta library was made by quantitative 5'-RACE that incorporated molecular barcodes. Using its own MiXCR run on the 5' RACE reads, TCRdb lists one record per CDR3 protein. The table has about 150,000 distinct CDR3 sequences, 25% to 35% seen once. Per the germline V gene, CDR1 is MNHEY and CDR2 is SMNVEV (reference sequence). V was pared by 6 bases and J by 4 bases, with 9 bases of the junction left unmatched. This CDR3 region has 15 residues. This clonotype has only a few counts. What it recognizes is unknown. The chain links TRBV27 to TRBJ1-5, with 7 bases identical to TRBD1. Input material: synovial fluid, either unsorted or a sorted T cell fraction (not recorded which). This TCR was sampled from a male donor with ankylosing spondylitis. The CDR3 nucleotides read TGTGCCAGCAGAGAGAGGGACAGTTGGAATCAGCCCCAGCATTTT. It translates to CASRERDSWNQPQHF.